This T cell receptor (beta chain) was identified in a study of shared clonotypes between healthy human individuals. Only in-frame clones appear in the TCRdb table, and some are missing; sequencing was by immunoSEQ multiplex PCR. The sample has 2 million to 2.5 million clones; under 97% are singletons. CDR3 size: 14 residues. Between the trimmed V and J ends, which lost 6 bases and 4 bases, there was a span of 12 bases. The germline gives CDR1 MNHEY, CDR2 SMNVEV (reference sequence). Sequencing was performed on naive CD4+ T cells sorted from blood. Specified subset: CD45RA+ positively selected. The TCR comes from a man between 18 and 35 years old in good health. The V and J genes are TRBV27 and TRBJ1-4; D is perhaps TRBD1 (6 bases). CDR3: CASSLGQYNEKLFF. The CDR3 DNA is TGTGCCAGCAGCCTTGGACAGTATAATGAAAAACTGTTTTTT.